Below are 29 T cell receptor beta chains sequenced from a single sample in a study of metastatic and nonmetastatic thyroid tumors. TCRdb used MiXCR to call clones anew from the PCR reads. The sample holds about 39,000 clones, 15% to 20% seen once. Treatment of any kind had been given to no patient before thyroid surgery. Sequencing input: tumor tissue. All receptors come from a female donor with papillary thyroid cancer or a benign thyroid nodule (not recorded which). Some clones in this sample may be carry-over from other donors' samples.

This clone was recorded once. The chain couples TRBV20-1 to TRBJ1-1; TRBD1 might be the D (6 bases). This CDR3 contains 14 residues. Germline lookup yields CDR1 DFQATT and CDR2 SNEGSKA (reference sequence). The ends were cut back, 6 bases at V and 1 base at J, with 15 bases in the middle. CDR3 loop: CSARQALTNTEAFF. In DNA, the CDR3 is TGCAGTGCAAGACAGGCTCTTACGAACACTGAAGCTTTCTTT.

This clone was found a few times. This may stem from a read error, because a much larger clone lies one nucleotide away. The chain uses TRBV6-4 and TRBJ2-1, with D perhaps assigned TRBD1 or TRBD2 (5 bases each). The CDR3 covers 14 residues. V lost 1 base and J 10 bases, leaving 14 bases between the germline ends. CDR1 and CDR2 from the germline V gene are MRHNA and SNTAGT. The CDR3 DNA is TGTGCCAGCAGTGACTGGAACATGGGGGACGAGCAGTTCTTC. It specifies CASSDWNMGDEQFF.

This clone was counted a few times. A much larger clone lies one base from this, so it may be a read error. The chain's CDR3 is CATSEPDRGCYTF. Written as DNA, the CDR3 is TGTGCCACCAGTGAACCGGACAGGGGGTGCTACACCTTC. The chain is built from TRBV24-1 and TRBJ1-2; TRBD1 matches at 10 bases. Per the germline V gene, CDR1 is KGHDR and CDR2 is SFDVKD. The ends lost 4 bases at V and 9 bases at J; junction bases unmatched: 4. The CDR3 is made up of 13 amino acids.

Notes on this clone: One end of the junction varies from germline; a read error may be responsible. The sample contains more than one DNA sequence encoding this CDR3. The rearrangement joins TRBV28 to TRBJ1-5, with TRBD1 identical over 8 bases. Per germline, CDR1 MDHEN and CDR2 SYDVKM. This CDR3 region has 18 residues. In DNA form, the CDR3 reads TGTGCCAGCAGTCGGGACAGGCGATCTCAGTATAGCAACCAGCCCCAGCATTTT. Translating gives CASSRDRRSQYSNQPQHF.

This clone has ten or more counts. The J gene is TRBJ1-1, the V gene TRBV9, with D possibly TRBD1 on 5 matching bases. Trimming took 0 bases from V and 14 from J, leaving 20 bases between them. The CDR3 is made up of 14 amino acids. Germline V lookup: CDR1 SGDLS, CDR2 YYNGEE. CDR3 loop: CASSVGGTGPIGFF. The CDR3 region has the DNA TGTGCCAGCAGCGTAGGAGGGACGGGACCAATCGGATTCTTT.

This clone was counted many times. The chain recombines TRBV7-9 with TRBJ1-2; TRBD1 matches at 7 bases. V lost 6 bases, J lost 3 bases, and 13 bases stayed unmatched. The CDR3 is made up of 16 amino acids. Germline CDR1 and CDR2: SEHNR and FQNEAQ (reference sequence). For the CDR3, the DNA is TGTGCCAGCAGAGCCTCAGTGGCGGGACAGCACTATGGCTACACCTTC. Its protein is CASRASVAGQHYGYTF.

V and J are TRBV6-2 or TRBV6-3 and TRBJ2-1; 7 bases agree with TRBD2. Trimming cost V 5 bases and J 8 bases; bases outside gene matches: 12. The CDR3 totals 15 residues. Looked up from germline, CDR1 is MNHEY and CDR2 is SVGEGT. The CDR3 DNA sequence: TGTGCCAGCAGTCCCCAGGTTGTAGCGGGCGATGAGCAGTTCTTC. It specifies CASSPQVVAGDEQFF.

This clone turned up a few times. The chain links TRBV19 to TRBJ2-1, with 8 bases matching TRBD2. The length of the CDR3 is 15 residues. V trimming: 2 bases; J trimming: 4 bases; junction bases outside the gene matches: 4. Germline V gene lookup returns CDR1 LNHDA and CDR2 SQIVND (reference sequence). The CDR3 region is CASSIRSGGYNEQFF. As DNA, the CDR3 is TGTGCCAGTAGTATAAGATCGGGGGGGTACAATGAGCAGTTCTTC.

The chain joins TRBV24-1 to TRBJ2-1; possibly TRBD1 or TRBD2 for D (7 bases each). V was shortened by 0 bases and J by 9 bases, with 11 bases between the two germline ends. Germline V gene data show CDR1 as KGHDR and CDR2 as SFDVKD. The CDR3 contains 14 residues. In DNA, the CDR3 is TGTGCCACCAGTGATTTGGACAGGGAGGGTGAGCAGTTCTTC. Protein product: CATSDLDREGEQFF.

This clone was observed at least ten times. The chain links TRBV5-6 to TRBJ1-5, with D perhaps matching TRBD1 (6 bases). V lost 0 bases and J 5 bases, leaving 12 bases between the germline ends. This CDR3 comprises 15 residues. Germline V gene data show CDR1 as SGHDT and CDR2 as YYEEEE. The CDR3 is CASSLGQGRHQPQHF. The CDR3 DNA reads TGTGCCAGCAGCTTGGGGCAGGGGCGTCATCAGCCCCAGCATTTT.

This clone has a count of ten or more. The chain couples TRBV6-1 to TRBJ1-6, with TRBD1 as a possible D gene (5 bases). Deletions cut 3 bases from V and 0 bases from J, with 9 bases between. Per germline, CDR1 MNHNS and CDR2 SASEGT. The CDR3 spans 16 residues. CDR3 coding DNA: TGTGCCAGCAGTGAGACAGAGAGCTCCTATAATTCACCCCTCCACTTT. The encoded protein is CASSETESSYNSPLHF.

This sequence joins TRBV5-1 and TRBJ2-7, with 9 bases aligning to TRBD1. The CDR3 loop spans 14 amino acids. Germline V lookup: CDR1 SGHRS, CDR2 YFSETQ. V trimming: 1 base; J trimming: 6 bases; junction bases outside the gene matches: 5. The CDR3 loop reads CASSLPGTGSEQYF. The CDR3 DNA follows: TGCGCCAGCAGCTTGCCCGGGACAGGGAGCGAGCAGTACTTC.

This clone was seen ten or more times. DNA for the CDR3: TGTGCCAGCAGTTACGAACCGGGTCAGTCCTACGAGCAGTACTTC. This translates into CASSYEPGQSYEQYF. The rearrangement joins TRBV6-6 to TRBJ2-7; D not resolved. Germline values: CDR1 MNHNY, CDR2 SVGAGI (reference sequence). The CDR3 has 15 amino acids. The V end was cut by 2 bases, the J end by 1 base, with 12 bases between.

There are many counts of this clone. V usage is TRBV7-9 and J usage is TRBJ2-7; 7 nucleotides line up with TRBD1. Germline values: CDR1 SEHNR, CDR2 FQNEAQ (reference sequence). The CDR3 totals 17 residues. Trimming took 1 base from V and 5 from J; bases not matched to a gene: 14. DNA for the CDR3: TGTGCCAGCAGCTTAGAATTTTTTCGGGACAGATCTCACGAGCAGTACTTC. Translated: CASSLEFFRDRSHEQYF.

This clone was observed at least ten times. Other DNA sequences in the same sample also yield this CDR3. The chain has TRBV27 and TRBJ1-6; D gene unclear. Trimming pared 2 bases from V and 7 bases from J, leaving 12 bases between. The CDR3 totals 15 residues. The germline V gene encodes CDR1 MNHEY and CDR2 SMNVEV (reference sequence). The CDR3 sequence is CASSLSAWRNSPLHF. For the CDR3, the DNA is TGTGCCAGCAGTTTAAGCGCGTGGCGGAATTCACCCCTCCACTTT.

The chain is built from TRBV28 and TRBJ1-4; 7 positions agree with TRBD1. V dropped 7 bases and J dropped 6; count of bases not matched to a gene: 8. The CDR3 has 14 amino acids. Germline CDR1 and CDR2: MDHEN and SYDVKM. The CDR3 here is CASTIGGGYEKLFF. The CDR3 DNA follows: TGTGCCAGCACCATAGGGGGCGGGTATGAAAAACTGTTTTTT.

About this clone: A read error is possible here, since a much larger clone lies one base away. The V call is TRBV3-1, the J call TRBJ1-1; TRBD1 matches at 7 bases. CDR1 is LGHDT, CDR2 YNNKEL, per germline (reference sequence). The CDR3 totals 15 residues. The CDR3 bases are TGTGCTAACAGCCAAGAAACTGACAGGGCTGGTGAAGCTTTCTTT. This gives the protein CANSQETDRAGEAFF.

In its sample, this clone was seen a few times. This sequence may be a read error, since a much larger clone differs from it by one base. V gene TRBV29-1 combines with J gene TRBJ2-1, with 9 bases identical to TRBD2. The CDR3 runs to 15 residues. Germline V gives CDR1 SQVTM, CDR2 ANQGSEA. Losses at the gene ends were 5 bases for V and 4 bases for J; bases not matched to a gene: 9. The CDR3 DNA reads TGCAGCGTTTCGGATGTCCTAGCGGGATACAATGAGCAGTTCTTC. This encodes CSVSDVLAGYNEQFF.

The chain uses TRBV5-4 and TRBJ1-2; 11 nucleotides line up with TRBD1. Trimming at V came to 2 bases and at J to 3 bases, leaving 6 bases not matched to a gene. Germline-derived CDR1 and CDR2 are SGHNT and YYREEE (reference sequence). This CDR3 has 16 residues. CDR3 sequence (DNA): TGTGCCAGCAGCTTTCGGACAGGGGGCGATCACTATGGCTACACCTTC. Translation: CASSFRTGGDHYGYTF.

For the CDR3, the DNA is TGCGCCAGCAGCTTGGAGTCCTCTGGAAACACCATATATTTT. Its protein product is CASSLESSGNTIYF. This chain connects TRBV5-1 to TRBJ1-3; D gene unclear. Germline loops: CDR1 SGHRS, CDR2 YFSETQ. The CDR3 has 14 amino acids. Deletions cut 0 bases from V and 0 bases from J, with 4 bases between.

The rearrangement links TRBV5-1 to TRBJ1-1; no definite D call. The V gene's germline CDR1 is SGHRS and CDR2 YFSETQ. V dropped 4 bases and J dropped 5 bases, with 18 bases sitting between them. The CDR3 is 15 residues long. The CDR3 reads CASSKNSWARTEAFF. CDR3 nucleotides: TGCGCCAGCAGCAAAAACTCTTGGGCACGAACTGAAGCTTTCTTT.

As concerns this clone: This clone may be a read error of a much larger clone one base away. In the same sample, other DNA sequences code for this CDR3. J is TRBJ1-4 and V is TRBV18; the D is unclear. CDR1 is KGHSH and CDR2 is LQKENI in the germline V gene. The CDR3 contains 13 residues. The DNA of the CDR3 is TGTGCCAGTTCACCAAAGGGTAATGAAAAACTGTTTTTT. Translated: CASSPKGNEKLFF.

This clone turned up a few times. The V gene is TRBV28, the J gene TRBJ1-2, with 7 bases that match TRBD1. J was trimmed by 4 bases and V by 7 bases; bases with no gene match: 18. The CDR3 is made up of 17 amino acids. CDR1 MDHEN and CDR2 SYDVKM come from the germline V gene. The CDR3 nucleotides are TGTGCCAGCATCACAAGGGACAGTAAGTGGAATAGCTATGGCTACACCTTC. Translation gives CASITRDSKWNSYGYTF.

This clone was counted only a few times. A much larger clone lies one base from this, so it may be a read error. The sample holds other DNA sequences that translate to the same CDR3. This chain connects TRBV25-1 to TRBJ1-1; D is undetermined. This CDR3 spans 13 amino acids. Looked up from germline, CDR1 is MGHDK and CDR2 is SYGVNS. CDR3 sequence (DNA): TGTGCCAGCACCGATTGGGGATCCACTGAAGCCTTCTTT. Translated: CASTDWGSTEAFF.

This chain uses TRBV5-4 with TRBJ2-7, with 10 nucleotides matching TRBD1. Germline CDR1 and CDR2: SGHNT and YYREEE (reference sequence). The CDR3 covers 15 residues. The trim removed 2 bases at V and 3 bases at J, leaving 5 bases unmatched. CDR3 DNA: TGTGCCAGCAGCTTTGGACAGGGGGAGATCTACGAGCAGTACTTC. It translates to CASSFGQGEIYEQYF.

There are many counts of this clone. The genes are TRBV20-1 and TRBJ1-2; D is unresolved. Germline CDR1 is DFQATT and CDR2 is SNEGSKA (reference sequence). The V end was cut by 1 base, the J end by 0 bases, with 21 bases between. The CDR3 consists of 18 residues. This chain's CDR3 is CSARVLGSARSANYGYTF. For the CDR3, the DNA is TGCAGTGCTAGAGTTTTGGGCTCGGCCCGGAGCGCTAACTATGGCTACACCTTC.

This clone was seen many times. The rearrangement joins TRBV9 to TRBJ2-7; D call uncertain. The V end lost 0 bases, the J end lost 2 bases, and 12 bases lay between the germline ends. There are 15 residues in the CDR3. Germline loops: CDR1 SGDLS, CDR2 YYNGEE. CDR3: CASSVGVVTTYEQYF. Here the CDR3 DNA reads TGTGCCAGCAGCGTAGGGGTAGTTACGACCTACGAGCAGTACTTC.

In the case of this clone: A much larger clone sits a single nucleotide away, making a read error possible. The V and J genes are TRBV20-1 and TRBJ2-3; a possible D gene is TRBD2 (6 bases). Germline CDR1 and CDR2: DFQATT and SNEGSKA (reference sequence). Trimming left V 5 bases short and J 10 bases short, with 13 bases between. There are 11 residues in the CDR3. CDR3 residues: CSASLADAQYF. In DNA form, the CDR3 reads TGCAGTGCTTCACTAGCAGACGCGCAGTATTTT.

The rearrangement joins TRBV3-1 to TRBJ1-2; 9 nucleotides match TRBD1. The CDR3 contains 15 residues. The V gene's germline CDR1 is LGHDT and CDR2 YNNKEL (reference sequence). The ends lost 4 bases at V and 5 bases at J; junction bases unmatched: 8. In DNA form, the CDR3 reads TGTGCCAGCAGCCCCTCCGGGACAGGGCGTTATGGCTACACCTTC. It is translated as CASSPSGTGRYGYTF.